The 20 T cell receptor beta chains below all came from one sample that was sequenced in a study of cytomegalovirus exposure and HLA in healthy donors. The PCR ran on 60 Vbeta and 13 Jbeta primers. Only in-frame clones appear in the TCRdb table, and some are missing; sequencing was by immunoSEQ multiplex PCR. The sample records over 200,000 clones, about 74% being singletons. The sample taken for sequencing was PBMCs. The receptors stem from a woman aged 30 to 39 in good health and CMV-seronegative.

CDR3 DNA sequence: TGTGCCAGTAGCCTGACTGATTACAATGAGCAGTTCTTC. Amino acids: CASSLTDYNEQFF. The V call is TRBV19, the J call TRBJ2-1; no clear D gene. The CDR3 has 13 residues. The germline V gene has CDR1 LNHDA and CDR2 SQIVND (reference sequence). Trimming left V 6 bases short and J 4 bases short, with 10 bases between.

This chain connects TRBV6-1 to TRBJ1-2, with 8 nucleotides matching TRBD1. Germline loops: CDR1 MNHNS, CDR2 SASEGT. The CDR3 consists of 14 residues. With 5 bases clipped from V and 6 bases from J, the junction kept 8 bases outside the gene matches. CDR3 nucleotide sequence: TGTGCCAGCAGTTTCCGGACAGGGATAGATGGCTACACCTTC. As protein: CASSFRTGIDGYTF.

V usage is TRBV5-6 and J usage is TRBJ1-3; TRBD1 agrees at 7 bases. Unmatched junction bases numbered 2, after V lost 3 bases and J lost 2 bases. The CDR3 sequence is 14 residues long. Germline-derived CDR1 and CDR2 are SGHDT and YYEEEE. The CDR3 here is CASSYGTAGNTIYF. CDR3 sequence (DNA): TGTGCCAGCAGCTATGGGACAGCTGGAAACACCATATATTTT.

The rearrangement joins TRBV27 to TRBJ1-1; D is ambiguous. The CDR3 extends over 17 amino acids. The germline V and J ends were trimmed by 2 bases and 5 bases, with 21 bases remaining between them. CDR1 MNHEY and CDR2 SMNVEV come from the germline V gene (reference sequence). The CDR3 protein is CASSLAGRSVFSTEAFF. Here the CDR3 DNA reads TGTGCCAGCAGTTTAGCAGGCAGGTCCGTATTTTCGACTGAAGCTTTCTTT.

V gene TRBV5-1 combines with J gene TRBJ1-3; D uncertain. Germline values: CDR1 SGHRS, CDR2 YFSETQ. The CDR3 runs to 14 residues. Trimming took off 4 bases at V and 3 bases at J, with 11 bases between the two ends. The CDR3 is CASSGSEVGNTIYF. DNA for the CDR3: TGCGCCAGCAGCGGGTCGGAGGTTGGAAACACCATATATTTT.

Written as DNA, the CDR3 is TGTGCCTGGAGGCTAGCGGGGGTTCCGAACACCGGGGAGCTGTTTTTT. This sequence encodes CAWRLAGVPNTGELFF. V and J are TRBV30 and TRBJ2-2; 10 nucleotides align to TRBD2. Germline-derived CDR1 and CDR2 are GTSNPN and SVGIG (reference sequence). The V and J ends lost 3 bases and 0 bases, in that order; junction bases with no gene match: 4. The CDR3 extends over 16 amino acids.

The genes are TRBV6-5 and TRBJ2-3; 9 nucleotides align to TRBD2. V shed 0 bases and J 2 bases; nucleotides not matched to a gene: 3. The CDR3 consists of 16 residues. CDR1 MNHEY and CDR2 SVGAGI come from the germline V gene. CDR3 DNA: TGTGCCAGCAGTTACTCGCCTAGCGGGGTCACAGATACGCAGTATTTT. It translates to CASSYSPSGVTDTQYF.

The table lists this clone with a few counts. This chain connects TRBV9 to TRBJ2-7; 7 bases are a match to TRBD1. CDR3 length: 14 amino acids. The germline V gene encodes CDR1 SGDLS and CDR2 YYNGEE. J gave up 6 bases and V 4 bases, and 10 bases lay outside the gene matches. CDR3: CASSPTLTGPEQYF. The CDR3 DNA sequence: TGTGCCAGCAGCCCCACCCTGACAGGGCCCGAGCAGTACTTC.

This clone is a singleton in its sample. CDR3 sequence (DNA): TGTGCCAGCTCACCACCATCAGGGGGCAATCAGCCCCAGCATTTT. Its translation: CASSPPSGGNQPQHF. J is TRBJ1-5 and V is TRBV18; D is perhaps TRBD1 (6 bases). The CDR3 is 15 amino acids. The V and J ends lost 0 bases and 2 bases respectively, with 8 bases between them. Germline CDR1 is KGHSH and CDR2 is LQKENI. The complete variable domain, with remaining parts taken from reference TRBV18 and TRBJ1-5, reads NAGVMQNPRHLVRRRGQEARLRCSPMKGHSHVYWYRQLPEEGLKFMVYLQKENIIDESGMPKERFSAEFPKEGPSILRIQQVVRGDSAAYFCASSPPSGGNQPQHFGDGTRLSIL.

The chain recombines TRBV10-2 with TRBJ1-2; D is perhaps TRBD1 (5 bases). Germline loops: CDR1 WSHSY, CDR2 SAAADI. Between the trimmed V and J ends, which lost 6 bases and 2 bases, there was a span of 7 bases. CDR3 length: 12 amino acids. The CDR3 region has the DNA TGCGCCAGCAGGGGGGGGAACTATGGCTACACCTTC. It specifies CASRGGNYGYTF.

This rearrangement joins TRBV19 to TRBJ2-5; TRBD2 aligns across 9 bases. The CDR3 is made up of 15 amino acids. Germline CDR1 LNHDA, CDR2 SQIVND (reference sequence). J gave up 4 bases and V 3 bases, and 6 bases lay outside the gene matches. The CDR3 DNA reads as TGTGCCAGTAGTATGGCTAGCGGGAAACCAGAGACCCAGTACTTC. It is translated as CASSMASGKPETQYF.

The chain links TRBV7-9 to TRBJ2-1, with 13 nucleotides matching TRBD2. Germline V gene sequence: CDR1 SEHNR, CDR2 FQNEAQ (reference sequence). This CDR3 spans 17 amino acids. J gave up 8 bases and V 5 bases, and 12 bases lay outside the gene matches. In nucleotides, the CDR3 is TGTGCCAGCAGCACTGCCGGACTAGCGGGAGTTGGGGATGAGCAGTTCTTC. It yields the protein CASSTAGLAGVGDEQFF.

The J gene is TRBJ2-7, the V gene TRBV25-1; 10 bases line up with TRBD2. The germline gives CDR1 MGHDK, CDR2 SYGVNS. J gave up 3 bases and V 9 bases, and 11 bases lay outside the gene matches. The CDR3 has 15 residues. CDR3 region: CARHASSGSYYEQYF. In DNA, the CDR3 is TGTGCCAGACATGCCTCTAGCGGGAGTTACTACGAGCAGTACTTC.

The chain combines TRBV5-1 with TRBJ1-1; weak D call: TRBD1 (5 bases). The V and J ends lost 0 bases and 6 bases respectively, with 21 bases between them. Germline V gene sequence: CDR1 SGHRS, CDR2 YFSETQ. CDR3 length: 17 amino acids. CDR3 bases: TGCGCCAGCAGCTTGGATTGGGTCAGGCTCGCGGGGGCTGAAGCTTTCTTT. It translates to CASSLDWVRLAGAEAFF.

This clone showed up just a few times. The chain is built from TRBV5-1 and TRBJ2-5, with 7 positions matching TRBD2. The length of the CDR3 is 15 residues. J gave up 0 bases and V 0 bases, and 2 bases lay outside the gene matches. The germline V gene has CDR1 SGHRS and CDR2 YFSETQ. The CDR3 loop is CASSLEGTNQETQYF. CDR3 DNA sequence: TGCGCCAGCAGCTTGGAGGGGACTAACCAAGAGACCCAGTACTTC.

This clone occurred a few times. The chain carries TRBV5-6 and TRBJ1-5, with 10 bases matching TRBD1. The CDR3 extends over 15 amino acids. After removal of 4 bases from V and 11 bases from J, the junction contained 12 bases not matched to a gene. Germline-derived CDR1 and CDR2 are SGHDT and YYEEEE. The CDR3 here is CASSGPGQGKLSQHF. Here the CDR3 DNA reads TGTGCCAGCAGCGGACCGGGACAGGGGAAGTTGTCCCAGCATTTT.

This chain joins TRBV19 and TRBJ2-5, with 7 bases identical to TRBD1. With V trimmed by 6 bases and J by 5 bases, 6 bases remained unmatched. The CDR3 is 13 residues long. In germline, CDR1 is LNHDA, CDR2 SQIVND (reference sequence). The CDR3 region has the DNA TGTGCCAGTAGGGGACAGCCAGGCGAGACCCAGTACTTC. This sequence encodes CASRGQPGETQYF.

Concerning this clone itself: Other DNA sequences in this specimen translate into the identical CDR3. In DNA form, the CDR3 reads TGTGCCAGCAGTTTAGACAGTACCTACGAGCAGTACTTC. It codes for CASSLDSTYEQYF. The V gene is TRBV27, the J gene TRBJ2-7, with a weak D call TRBD1 (5 bases). V was shortened by 2 bases and J by 2 bases, with 7 bases between the two germline ends. The CDR3 sequence is 13 residues long. Per germline, CDR1 MNHEY and CDR2 SMNVEV (reference sequence).

The chain uses TRBV5-4 and TRBJ2-2; TRBD2 aligns across 8 bases. Germline V gene data show CDR1 as SGHNT and CDR2 as YYREEE (reference sequence). With 4 bases clipped from V and 7 bases from J, the junction kept 6 bases outside the gene matches. The CDR3 totals 14 residues. The CDR3 region has the DNA TGTGCCAGCAGCCCGGGGGGGGTAGGCGGGGAGCTGTTTTTT. Encoded protein: CASSPGGVGGELFF.

The chain has TRBV6-1 and TRBJ2-7; weak D call: TRBD1 (6 bases). V was cut by 10 bases and J by 3 bases, with 22 bases left in between. Germline assignment: CDR1 MNHNS and CDR2 SASEGT. The CDR3 covers 15 residues. CDR3 sequence (DNA): TGTGCCATCGCCCAGGGGACGTCAGGTTACTACGAGCAGTACTTC. Translated: CAIAQGTSGYYEQYF.